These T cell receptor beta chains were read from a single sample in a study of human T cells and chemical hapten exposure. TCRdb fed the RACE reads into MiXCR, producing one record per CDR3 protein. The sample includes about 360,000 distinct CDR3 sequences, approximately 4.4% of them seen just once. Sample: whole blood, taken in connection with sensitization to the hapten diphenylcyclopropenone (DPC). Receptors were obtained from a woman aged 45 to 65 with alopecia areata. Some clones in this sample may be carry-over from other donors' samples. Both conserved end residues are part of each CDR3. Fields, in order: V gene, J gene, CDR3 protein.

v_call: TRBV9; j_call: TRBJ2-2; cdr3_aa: CASSVASSGPNTGELFF
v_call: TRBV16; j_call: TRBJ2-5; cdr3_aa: CASSQSAVQETQYF
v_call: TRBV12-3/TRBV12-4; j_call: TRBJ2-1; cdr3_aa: CASSLSGRNEQFF
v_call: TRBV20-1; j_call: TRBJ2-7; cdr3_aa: CSARDLRGPRDYEQYF
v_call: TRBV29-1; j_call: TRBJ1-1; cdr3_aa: CSVGQGRGVEAFF
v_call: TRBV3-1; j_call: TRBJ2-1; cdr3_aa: CASSDRGPYDEQFF
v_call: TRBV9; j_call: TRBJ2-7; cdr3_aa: CASSTQDRGSYEQYF
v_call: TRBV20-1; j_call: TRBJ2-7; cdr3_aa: CSARGLAGDEQYF
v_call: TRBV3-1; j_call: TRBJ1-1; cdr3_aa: CASSQELRTDTEAFF
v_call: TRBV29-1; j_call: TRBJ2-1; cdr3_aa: CSAGRGDNEQFF
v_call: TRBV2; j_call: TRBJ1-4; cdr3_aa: CASSEPGGREKLFF
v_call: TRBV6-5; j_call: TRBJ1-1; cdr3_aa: CASTAQGTEAFF
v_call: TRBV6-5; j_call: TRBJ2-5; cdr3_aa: CASSTGLEKTQYF
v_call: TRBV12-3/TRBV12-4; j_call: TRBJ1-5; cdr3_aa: CASSFGMEPQHF
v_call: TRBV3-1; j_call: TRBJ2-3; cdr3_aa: CASSQGLAGGTDTQYF
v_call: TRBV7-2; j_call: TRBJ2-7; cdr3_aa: CASSRGYREYEQYF
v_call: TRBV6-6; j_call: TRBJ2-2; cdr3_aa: CASSYRAANTGELFF
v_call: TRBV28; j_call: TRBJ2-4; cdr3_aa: CASSFIPTEAKNIQYF
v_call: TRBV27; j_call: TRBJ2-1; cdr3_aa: CASSLSPHEQFF
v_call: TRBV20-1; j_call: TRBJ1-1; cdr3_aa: CRVDRGGTEAFF
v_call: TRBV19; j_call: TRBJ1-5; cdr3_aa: CASSMLTGGEQPQHF
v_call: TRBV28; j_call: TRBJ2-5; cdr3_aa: CASKVSGPQEGTQYF
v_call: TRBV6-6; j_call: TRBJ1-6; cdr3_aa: CASSFTYRDRDNLHF
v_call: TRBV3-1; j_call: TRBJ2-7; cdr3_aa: CASSQDNAGPREQYF
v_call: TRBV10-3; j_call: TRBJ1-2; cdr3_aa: CAISLDTVNYGYTF
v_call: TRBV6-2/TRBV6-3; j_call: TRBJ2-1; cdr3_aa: CASSYTSSGRNEQFF
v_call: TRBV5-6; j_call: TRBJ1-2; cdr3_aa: CASSLDGSLDGYTF
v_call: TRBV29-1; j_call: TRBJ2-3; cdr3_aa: CSVPTGSTDTQYF
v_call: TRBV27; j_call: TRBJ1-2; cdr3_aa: CASRQGGARGYTF
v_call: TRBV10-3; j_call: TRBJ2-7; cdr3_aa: CAISDMGQTYEQYF
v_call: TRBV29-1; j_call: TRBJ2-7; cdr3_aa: CSVASGGEGEQYF
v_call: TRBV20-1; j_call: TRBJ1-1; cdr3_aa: CSALLGGRGTEAFF
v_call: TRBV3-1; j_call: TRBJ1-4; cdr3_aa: CASSIPGGKLFF
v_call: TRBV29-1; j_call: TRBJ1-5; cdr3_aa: CSVQALRTSNQPQHF
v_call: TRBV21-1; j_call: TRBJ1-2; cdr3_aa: CASSSSIGYTF
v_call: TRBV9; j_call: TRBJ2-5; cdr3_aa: CASSVGTVETQYF
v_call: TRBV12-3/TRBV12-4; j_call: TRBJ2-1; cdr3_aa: CASRDFLAGDNEQFF
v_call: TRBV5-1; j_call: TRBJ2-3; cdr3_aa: CASSLVRAGGRDTQYF
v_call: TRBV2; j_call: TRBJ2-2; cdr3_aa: CASVEPNTGELFF
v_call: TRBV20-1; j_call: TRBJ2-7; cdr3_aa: CSARRGTSGDSYEQYF
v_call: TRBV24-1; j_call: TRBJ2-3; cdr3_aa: CATSDITDTQYF
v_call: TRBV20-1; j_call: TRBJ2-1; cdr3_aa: CSARAGSGSNEQFF
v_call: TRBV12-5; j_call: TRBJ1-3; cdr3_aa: CASGHGTYDTIYF
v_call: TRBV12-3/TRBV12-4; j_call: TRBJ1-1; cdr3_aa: CASSFLNSAAFF
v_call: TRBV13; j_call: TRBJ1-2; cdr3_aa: CASSSQADRGLSGYTF
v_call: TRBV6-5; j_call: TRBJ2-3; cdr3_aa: CASSLRGQTDTQYF
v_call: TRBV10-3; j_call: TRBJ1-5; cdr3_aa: CAISEYNNQPQHF
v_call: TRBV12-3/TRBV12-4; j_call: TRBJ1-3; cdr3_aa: CASSSPWNTIYF
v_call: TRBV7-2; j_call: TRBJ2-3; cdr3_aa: CASSLDGGAADTQYF
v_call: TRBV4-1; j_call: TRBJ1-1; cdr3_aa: CASSQDIKGTEAFF
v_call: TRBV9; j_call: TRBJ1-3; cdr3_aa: CASSVAISSTSSGNTIYF
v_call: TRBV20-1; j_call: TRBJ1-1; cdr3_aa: CSASGGTLENTEAFF
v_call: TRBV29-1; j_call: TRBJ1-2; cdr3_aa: CSVGQGVGYGYTF
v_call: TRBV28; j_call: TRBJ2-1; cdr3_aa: CASKTSGVISNEQFF
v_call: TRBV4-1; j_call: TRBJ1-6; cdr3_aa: CASREASSYNSPLHF
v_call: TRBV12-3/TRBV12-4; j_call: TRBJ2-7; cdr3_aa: CASSKSGEQYF